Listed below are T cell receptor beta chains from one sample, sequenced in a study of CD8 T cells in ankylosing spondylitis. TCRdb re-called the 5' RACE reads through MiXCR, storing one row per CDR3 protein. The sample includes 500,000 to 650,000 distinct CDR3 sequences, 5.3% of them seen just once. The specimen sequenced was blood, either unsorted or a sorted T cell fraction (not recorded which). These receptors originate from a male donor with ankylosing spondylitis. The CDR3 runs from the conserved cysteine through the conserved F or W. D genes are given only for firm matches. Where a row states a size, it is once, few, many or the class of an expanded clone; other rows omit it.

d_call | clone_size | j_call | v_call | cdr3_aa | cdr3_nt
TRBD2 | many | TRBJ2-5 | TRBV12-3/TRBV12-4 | CASSLGRGVGETQYF | TGTGCCAGCAGTTTAGGGCGGGGGGTAGGCGAGACCCAGTACTTC
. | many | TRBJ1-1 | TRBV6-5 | CASSYSGAVMNTEAFF | TGTGCCAGCAGTTACTCTGGGGCAGTCATGAACACTGAAGCTTTCTTT
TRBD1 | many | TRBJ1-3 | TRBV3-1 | CASSHRGRTGNTIYF | TGTGCCAGCAGCCACAGGGGGCGAACTGGAAACACCATATATTTT
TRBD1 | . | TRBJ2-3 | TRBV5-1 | CASSLASYPGGVGDTQYF | TGCGCCAGCAGCTTGGCCTCTTACCCAGGGGGCGTAGGAGATACGCAGTATTTT
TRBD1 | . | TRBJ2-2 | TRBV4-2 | CASTTVGQGHTGELFF | TGTGCCAGCACCACGGTGGGACAGGGTCACACCGGGGAGCTGTTTTTT
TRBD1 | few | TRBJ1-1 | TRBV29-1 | CSARTGFDTEAFF | TGCAGCGCTCGGACAGGGTTCGACACTGAAGCTTTCTTT
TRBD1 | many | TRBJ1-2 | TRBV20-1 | CSARDWQGADYGYTF | TGCAGTGCTAGAGATTGGCAGGGGGCGGACTATGGCTACACCTTC
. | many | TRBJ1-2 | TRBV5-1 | CASSFADYGYTF | TGCGCCAGCAGCTTCGCGGACTATGGCTACACCTTC
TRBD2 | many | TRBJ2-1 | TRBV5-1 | CASSLDSGRFNEQFF | TGCGCCAGCAGCTTGGATAGCGGGAGGTTCAATGAGCAGTTCTTC
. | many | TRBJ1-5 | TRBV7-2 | CASSPRREQPQHF | TGTGCCAGCAGCCCCAGGCGAGAACAGCCCCAGCATTTT